This TCR beta chain was recovered during a study of T cells in Graves' hyperthyroidism and ophthalmopathy. Germline V gives CDR1 ENHRY, CDR2 SYGVKD. The CDR3 is 15 residues long. The V gene lost 8 bases and the J gene lost 0 bases, with 16 bases spanning the gap. Uncontrolled infections, other autoimmune diseases, pregnancy or lactation led to exclusion of patients. RNA transcripts were the template for amplifying TCR beta CDR3 regions. The HTBI set primed first-round TCR CDR3 RT-PCR. From the multiplex PCR reads, TCRdb called clonotypes with MiXCR, one entry per CDR3 protein. Altogether 600,000 to 650,000 distinct CDR3 sequences are present, 15% to 20% being singletons, with the ten largest covering less than 4.5%. This clonotype came up many times.

The sample was blood. This chain uses TRBV10-3 with TRBJ2-5; weak D call: TRBD2 (5 bases). The source is a woman in her thirties with Graves' hyperthyroidism. The CDR3 sequence: CAIAGDGMNQETQYF. The CDR3 DNA reads TGTGCCATCGCCGGTGACGGGATGAACCAAGAGACCCAGTACTTC.